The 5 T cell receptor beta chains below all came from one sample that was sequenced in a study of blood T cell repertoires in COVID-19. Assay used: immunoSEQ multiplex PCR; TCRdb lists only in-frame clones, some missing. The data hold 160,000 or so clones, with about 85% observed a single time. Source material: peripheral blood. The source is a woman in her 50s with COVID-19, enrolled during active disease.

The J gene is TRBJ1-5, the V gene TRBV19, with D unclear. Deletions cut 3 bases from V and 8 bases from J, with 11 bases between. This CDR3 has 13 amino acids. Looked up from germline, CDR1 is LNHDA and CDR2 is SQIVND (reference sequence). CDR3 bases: TGTGCCAGTAGTATGGTCGGGCGGGAGCCCCAGCATTTT. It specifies CASSMVGREPQHF. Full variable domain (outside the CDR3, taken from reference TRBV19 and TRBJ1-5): DGGITQSPKYLFRKEGQNVTLSCEQNLNHDAMYWYRQDPGQGLRLIYYSQIVNDFQKGDIAEGYSVSREKKESFPLTVTSAQKNPTAFYLCASSMVGREPQHFGDGTRLSIL.

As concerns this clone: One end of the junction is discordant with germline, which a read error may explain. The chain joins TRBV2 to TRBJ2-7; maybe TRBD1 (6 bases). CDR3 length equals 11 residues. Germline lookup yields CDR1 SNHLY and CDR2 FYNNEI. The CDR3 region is CASSEARDTDF. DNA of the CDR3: TGTGCCAGCAGTGAAGCCCGGGACACCGACTTC.

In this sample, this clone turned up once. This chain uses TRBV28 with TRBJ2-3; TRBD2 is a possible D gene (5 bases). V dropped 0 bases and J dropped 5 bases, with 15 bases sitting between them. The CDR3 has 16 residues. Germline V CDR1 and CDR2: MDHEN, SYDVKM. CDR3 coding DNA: TGTGCCAGCAGTTTATGGACTACCCTAATGGGAGATACGCAGTATTTT. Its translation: CASSLWTTLMGDTQYF.

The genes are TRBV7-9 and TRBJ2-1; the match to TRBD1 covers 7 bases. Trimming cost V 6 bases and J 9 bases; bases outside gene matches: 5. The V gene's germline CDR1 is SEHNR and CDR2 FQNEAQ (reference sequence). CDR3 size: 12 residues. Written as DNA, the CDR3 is TGTGCCAGCAGTCGACAGGGTGCTGAGCAGTTCTTC. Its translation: CASSRQGAEQFF.

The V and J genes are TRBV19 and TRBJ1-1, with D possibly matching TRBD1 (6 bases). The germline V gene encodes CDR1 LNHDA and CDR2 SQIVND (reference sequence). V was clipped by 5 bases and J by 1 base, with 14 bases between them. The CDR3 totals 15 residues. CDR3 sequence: CASSPWDTANTEAFF. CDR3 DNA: TGTGCCAGTAGTCCCTGGGACACGGCGAACACTGAAGCTTTCTTT.